This T cell receptor (beta chain) was retrieved from a study of cytomegalovirus exposure and HLA in healthy donors. A few counts support this clone. The antigen remains unidentified. Profiled with immunoSEQ multiplex PCR; TCRdb holds only in-frame clones, not every one. The sample has about 360,000 clones; 70% to 90% are singletons. While the first cohort had several hundred subjects, the donors belonged to the separate validation cohort of 100 to 150 subjects. Germline CDR1 MGHRA, CDR2 YSYEKL. The germline V and J ends were trimmed by 3 bases and 7 bases, with 10 bases remaining between them. The CDR3 sequence is 13 residues long. Regarding the study as a whole: Both high specificity and high sensitivity reportedly marked the classifier's diagnosis of cytomegalovirus status.

This clonotype originated in a woman aged 18-29 years in good health and CMV-seronegative. The material sequenced was PBMCs. J is TRBJ1-5 and V is TRBV4-1; unclear D gene. In DNA form, the CDR3 reads TGCGCCAGCAGCCAGAATACCTACCAGCCCCAGCATTTT. Its translation: CASSQNTYQPQHF.